This is a list of T cell receptor beta chains from one sample in a study of early T cells in non-severe SARS-CoV-2 infection. TCRdb passed the 5' RACE reads through MiXCR, listing each CDR3 protein once. The table shows roughly 32,000 distinct CDR3 sequences, with over 5% occurring only once. The source material was whole blood. These receptors were collected from an adult who was a healthcare worker with PCR-confirmed SARS-CoV-2 infection or an uninfected control (not recorded which). CDR3s include the opening cysteine and the closing phenylalanine or tryptophan. D genes are given only for firm matches. Only part of the rows carry a size: once, few, many, or a class if the clone is expanded.

v_gene,j_gene,d_gene,abundance,CDR3aa,CDR3nt
TRBV6-6,TRBJ2-7,TRBD1,.,CASKNFRDSSYEQYF,TGTGCCAGCAAAAACTTCCGGGACAGCTCCTACGAGCAGTACTTC
TRBV18,TRBJ2-7,.,.,CASSRRDPSYEQYF,TGTGCCAGCTCACGGCGGGACCCCTCCTACGAGCAGTACTTC
TRBV10-1,TRBJ2-5,.,few,CASSDQDTETQYF,TGCGCCAGCAGTGACCAGGACACAGAGACCCAGTACTTC
TRBV5-5,TRBJ2-5,.,few,CASSLVGSKETQYF,TGTGCCAGCAGCTTGGTCGGCAGTAAAGAGACCCAGTACTTC
TRBV7-2,TRBJ1-4,.,many,CASSYPGGGDYEKLFF,TGTGCCAGCAGTTACCCTGGGGGGGGCGATTATGAAAAACTGTTTTTT
TRBV7-2,TRBJ2-7,.,many,CASSLGASLEQYF,TGTGCCAGCAGCTTAGGAGCTAGCTTGGAGCAGTACTTC
TRBV11-2,TRBJ1-2,.,medium-sized,CASSLRGGVYGYTF,TGTGCCAGCAGCTTGAGAGGGGGGGTCTATGGCTACACCTTC
TRBV3-1,TRBJ2-1,.,few,CASSQDGQSSYNEQFF,TGTGCCAGCAGCCAAGACGGGCAAAGCTCCTACAATGAGCAGTTCTTC
TRBV2,TRBJ2-3,.,many,CASSEDSSADTQYF,TGTGCCAGCAGTGAGGACAGTTCCGCAGATACGCAGTATTTT
TRBV9,TRBJ1-2,.,many,CASSPERANYGYTF,TGTGCCAGCAGCCCCGAGCGAGCTAACTATGGCTACACCTTC
TRBV19,TRBJ1-5,.,many,CASSLSGDQPQHF,TGTGCCAGTAGTCTATCAGGCGATCAGCCCCAGCATTTT
TRBV12-3/TRBV12-4,TRBJ2-7,.,many,CASSLGGDSYEQYF,TGTGCCAGCAGTTTAGGTGGGGACTCCTACGAGCAGTACTTC
TRBV18,TRBJ2-7,TRBD2,few,CASSTSSGGAYEQYF,TGTGCCAGCTCAACATCTAGCGGGGGGGCCTACGAGCAGTACTTC
TRBV19,TRBJ2-1,TRBD1,many,CASTQTGWNEQFF,TGTGCCAGTACCCAGACAGGGTGGAATGAGCAGTTCTTC
TRBV10-3,TRBJ2-7,TRBD1,many,CAISEAGQGVEQYF,TGTGCCATCAGTGAAGCGGGACAGGGGGTCGAGCAGTACTTC
TRBV29-1,TRBJ2-7,TRBD1,many,CSVVARTGIGYEQYF,TGCAGCGTGGTCGCCCGGACAGGGATAGGCTACGAGCAGTACTTC
TRBV6-2/TRBV6-3,TRBJ2-7,.,.,CASRQAYEQYF,TGTGCCAGCAGACAAGCCTACGAGCAGTACTTC
TRBV4-1,TRBJ1-1,.,many,CASSQEQVPEAFF,TGCGCCAGCAGCCAAGAACAGGTGCCTGAAGCTTTCTTT
TRBV12-3/TRBV12-4,TRBJ2-1,.,many,CASRRDMGARNEQFF,TGTGCCAGCAGGCGGGATATGGGGGCGCGGAATGAGCAGTTCTTC
TRBV7-9,TRBJ1-6,.,many,CASSLGGANSPLHF,TGTGCCAGCAGCTTAGGGGGAGCTAATTCACCCCTCCACTTT
TRBV7-6,TRBJ1-1,.,many,CASSPYHRTNTEAFF,TGTGCCAGCAGCCCTTACCACCGGACGAACACTGAAGCTTTCTTT
TRBV2,TRBJ2-2,.,few,CASRGTDNTGELFF,TGTGCCAGCAGGGGGACGGATAACACCGGGGAGCTGTTTTTT
TRBV24-1,TRBJ1-3,.,.,CATSARAGNTIYF,TGTGCCACCAGTGCGAGGGCTGGAAACACCATATATTTT
TRBV12-3/TRBV12-4,TRBJ2-2,TRBD1,.,CASSLGTGYTGELFF,TGTGCCAGCAGTTTAGGGACAGGGTACACCGGGGAGCTGTTTTTT
TRBV25-1,TRBJ1-1,.,few,CASSGHSTEAFF,TGTGCCAGCAGTGGCCACAGCACTGAAGCTTTCTTT
TRBV7-3,TRBJ1-1,.,many,CASSLRGENTEAFF,TGTGCCAGCAGCTTACGGGGAGAGAACACTGAAGCTTTCTTT
TRBV20-1,TRBJ2-1,TRBD1,many,CSARHQRDRVGEQFF,TGCAGTGCTAGACACCAACGGGACAGGGTCGGTGAGCAGTTCTTC
TRBV9,TRBJ1-1,.,few,CASSVDRHSNTEAFF,TGTGCCAGCAGCGTAGATCGGCACTCGAACACTGAAGCTTTCTTT
TRBV3-1,TRBJ2-4,TRBD1,many,CASSQDWGQKNIQYF,TGTGCCAGCAGCCAAGATTGGGGACAGAAAAACATTCAGTACTTC
TRBV7-2,TRBJ2-5,.,many,CASSLGWETQYF,TGTGCCAGCAGCTTAGGTTGGGAGACCCAGTACTTC
TRBV12-3/TRBV12-4,TRBJ1-6,.,many,CASSFGGLNNSPLHF,TGTGCCAGCAGTTTTGGGGGCCTTAATAATTCACCCCTCCACTTT
TRBV29-1,TRBJ1-2,TRBD1,.,CSVEGLDRAGYTF,TGCAGCGTTGAAGGGCTCGACAGGGCTGGCTACACCTTC
TRBV2,TRBJ1-3,.,many,CASSVGISGNTIYF,TGTGCCAGCAGTGTAGGGATCTCTGGAAACACCATATATTTT
TRBV12-3/TRBV12-4,TRBJ2-1,TRBD1,many,CASSRATTRGQGNEQFF,TGTGCCAGCAGTCGAGCCACAACCAGGGGACAGGGGAATGAGCAGTTCTTC
TRBV19,TRBJ2-5,TRBD2,many,CASSLTSGGALETQYF,TGTGCCAGTAGTCTTACTAGCGGGGGGGCCCTAGAGACCCAGTACTTC
TRBV24-1,TRBJ2-3,.,many,CATSRQDTQYF,TGTGCCACCAGTCGTCAAGATACGCAGTATTTT
TRBV12-3/TRBV12-4,TRBJ1-4,.,few,CASSPTGRYEKLFF,TGTGCCAGCAGCCCCACGGGCCGATACGAAAAACTGTTTTTT
TRBV7-9,TRBJ1-5,TRBD1,many,CASSRDSLNQPQHF,TGTGCCAGCAGCAGGGACAGTCTCAATCAGCCCCAGCATTTT
TRBV20-1,TRBJ1-4,.,many,CSARAVRATNEKLFF,TGCAGTGCTAGAGCCGTACGGGCAACTAATGAAAAACTGTTTTTT
TRBV5-1,TRBJ2-1,TRBD1,many,CASSLSTWDRAGGNEQFF,TGCGCCAGCAGCTTGTCGACGTGGGACAGGGCCGGAGGGAATGAGCAGTTCTTC
TRBV11-2,TRBJ1-6,.,many,CASSPGGRNNSPLHF,TGTGCCAGCAGCCCCGGGGGCCGAAACAATTCACCCCTCCACTTT
TRBV20-1,TRBJ2-7,.,few,CSARDAGKNSYEQYF,TGCAGTGCTAGAGATGCAGGGAAAAATTCCTACGAGCAGTACTTC
TRBV20-1,TRBJ2-3,.,many,CSARPFSSTDTQYF,TGCAGTGCTAGACCATTCTCTAGCACAGATACGCAGTATTTT
TRBV28,TRBJ2-7,.,many,CASSLFPYEQYF,TGTGCCAGCAGTTTATTCCCATACGAGCAGTACTTC
TRBV18,TRBJ1-1,TRBD1,many,CASSPGRGETEAFF,TGTGCCAGCTCACCAGGCAGGGGGGAAACTGAAGCTTTCTTT
TRBV20-1,TRBJ2-3,TRBD2,many,CSKRGSTDTQYF,TGCAGTAAGCGGGGGAGCACAGATACGCAGTATTTT